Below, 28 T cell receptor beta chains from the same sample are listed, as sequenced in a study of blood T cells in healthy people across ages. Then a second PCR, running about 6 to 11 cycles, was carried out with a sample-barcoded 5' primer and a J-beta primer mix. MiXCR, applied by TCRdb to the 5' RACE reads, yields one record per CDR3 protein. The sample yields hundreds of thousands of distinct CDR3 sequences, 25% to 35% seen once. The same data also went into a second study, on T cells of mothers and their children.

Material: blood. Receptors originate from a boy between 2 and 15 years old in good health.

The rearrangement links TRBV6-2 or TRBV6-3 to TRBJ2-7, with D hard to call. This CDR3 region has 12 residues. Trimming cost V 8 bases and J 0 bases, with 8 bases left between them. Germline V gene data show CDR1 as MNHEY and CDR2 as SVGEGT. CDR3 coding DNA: TGTGCCAGCTGCGGCATCTCCTACGAGCAGTACTTC. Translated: CASCGISYEQYF.

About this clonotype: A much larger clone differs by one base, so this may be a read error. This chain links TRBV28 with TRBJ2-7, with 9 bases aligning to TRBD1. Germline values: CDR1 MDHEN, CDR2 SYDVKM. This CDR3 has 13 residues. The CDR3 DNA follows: TGTGCCAGCAGTCCCACAGGGGGCTACGTGCAGTACTTC. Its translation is CASSPTGGYVQYF.

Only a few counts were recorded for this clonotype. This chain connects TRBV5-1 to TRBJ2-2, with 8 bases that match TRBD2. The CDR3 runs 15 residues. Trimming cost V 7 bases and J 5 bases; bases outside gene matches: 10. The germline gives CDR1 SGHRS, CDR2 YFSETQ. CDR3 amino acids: CASSPETSATGELFF. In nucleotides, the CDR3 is TGCGCCAGCTCCCCCGAGACTAGCGCAACCGGGGAGCTGTTTTTT.

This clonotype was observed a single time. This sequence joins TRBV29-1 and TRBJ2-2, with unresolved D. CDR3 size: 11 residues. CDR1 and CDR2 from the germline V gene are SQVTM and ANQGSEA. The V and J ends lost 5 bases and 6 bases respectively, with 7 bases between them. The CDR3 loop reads CSVQRSGELFF. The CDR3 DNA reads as TGCAGCGTTCAGAGGTCCGGGGAGCTGTTTTTT.

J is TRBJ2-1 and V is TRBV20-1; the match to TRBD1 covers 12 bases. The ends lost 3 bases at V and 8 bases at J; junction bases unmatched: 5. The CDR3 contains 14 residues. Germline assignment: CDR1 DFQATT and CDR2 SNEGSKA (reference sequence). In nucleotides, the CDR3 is TGCAGTGCTAGGGGACAGGGGGCGCCCCATGAGCAGTTCTTC. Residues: CSARGQGAPHEQFF.

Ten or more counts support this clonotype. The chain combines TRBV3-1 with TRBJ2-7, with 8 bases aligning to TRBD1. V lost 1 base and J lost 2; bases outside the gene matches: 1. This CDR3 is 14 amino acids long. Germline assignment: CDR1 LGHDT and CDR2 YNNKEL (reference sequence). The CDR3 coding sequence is TGTGCCAGCAGCCAAGGGACAGGGCCCTACGAGCAGTACTTC. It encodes CASSQGTGPYEQYF.

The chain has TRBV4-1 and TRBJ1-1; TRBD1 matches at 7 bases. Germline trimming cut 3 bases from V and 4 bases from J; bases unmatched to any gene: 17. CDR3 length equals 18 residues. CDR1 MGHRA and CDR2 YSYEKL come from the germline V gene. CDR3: CASSQPYRGRHLGTEAFF. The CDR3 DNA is TGCGCCAGCAGCCAGCCTTACAGGGGAAGGCACCTGGGCACTGAAGCTTTCTTT.

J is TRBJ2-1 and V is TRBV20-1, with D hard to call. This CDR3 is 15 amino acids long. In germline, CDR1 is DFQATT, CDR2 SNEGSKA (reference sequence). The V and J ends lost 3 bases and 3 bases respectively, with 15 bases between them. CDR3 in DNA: TGCAGTGCTAGGAGAGGACCTCCTTTCTACAATGAGCAGTTCTTC. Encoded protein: CSARRGPPFYNEQFF.

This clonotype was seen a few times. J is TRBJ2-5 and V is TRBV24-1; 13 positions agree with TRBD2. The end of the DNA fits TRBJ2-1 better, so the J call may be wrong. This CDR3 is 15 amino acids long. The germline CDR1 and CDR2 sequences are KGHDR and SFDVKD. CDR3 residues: CATSDTSGGEGEQFF. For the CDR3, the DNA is TGTGCCACCAGTGACACTAGCGGGGGGGAGGGAGAGCAGTTCTTC.

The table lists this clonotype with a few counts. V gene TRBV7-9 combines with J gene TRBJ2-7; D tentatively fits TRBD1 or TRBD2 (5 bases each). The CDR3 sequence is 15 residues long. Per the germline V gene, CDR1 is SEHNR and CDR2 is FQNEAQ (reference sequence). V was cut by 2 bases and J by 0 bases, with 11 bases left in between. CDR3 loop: CASSLTGGSSYEQYF. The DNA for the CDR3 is TGTGCCAGCAGCTTAACTGGGGGAAGCTCCTACGAGCAGTACTTC.

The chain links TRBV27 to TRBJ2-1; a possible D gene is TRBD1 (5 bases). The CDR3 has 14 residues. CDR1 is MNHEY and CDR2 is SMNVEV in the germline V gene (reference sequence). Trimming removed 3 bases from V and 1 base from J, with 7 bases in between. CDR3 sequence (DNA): TGTGCCAGCAGTTTCAGACAGTCCTACAATGAGCAGTTCTTC. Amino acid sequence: CASSFRQSYNEQFF.

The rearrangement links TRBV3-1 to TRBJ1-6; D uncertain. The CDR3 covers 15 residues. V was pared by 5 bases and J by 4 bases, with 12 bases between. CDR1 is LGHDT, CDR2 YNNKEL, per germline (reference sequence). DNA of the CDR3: TGTGCCAGCAGCGCGGAGGCACGGTATAATTCACCCCTCCACTTT. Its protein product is CASSAEARYNSPLHF.

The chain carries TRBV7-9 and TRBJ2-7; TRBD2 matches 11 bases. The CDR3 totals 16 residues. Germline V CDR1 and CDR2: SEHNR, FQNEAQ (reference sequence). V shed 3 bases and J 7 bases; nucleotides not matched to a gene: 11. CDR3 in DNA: TGTGCCAGCAGCTTGGGCGGGGCACTAGCGGGAGATGAGCAGTACTTC. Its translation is CASSLGGALAGDEQYF.

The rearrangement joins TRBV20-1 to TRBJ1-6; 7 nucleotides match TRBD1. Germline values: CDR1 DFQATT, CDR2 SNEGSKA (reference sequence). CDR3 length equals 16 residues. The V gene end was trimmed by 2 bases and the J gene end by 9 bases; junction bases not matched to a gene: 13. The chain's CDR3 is CSARYEGQGGGSPLHF. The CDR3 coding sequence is TGCAGTGCTAGATATGAAGGTCAGGGGGGCGGTTCACCCCTCCACTTT.

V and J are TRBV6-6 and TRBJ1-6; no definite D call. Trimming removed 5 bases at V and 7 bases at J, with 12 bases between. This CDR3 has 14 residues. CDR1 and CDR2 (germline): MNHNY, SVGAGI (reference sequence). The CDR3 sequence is CASSPGRLNSPLHF. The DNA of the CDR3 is TGTGCCAGCAGTCCGGGTCGGCTGAATTCACCCCTCCACTTT.

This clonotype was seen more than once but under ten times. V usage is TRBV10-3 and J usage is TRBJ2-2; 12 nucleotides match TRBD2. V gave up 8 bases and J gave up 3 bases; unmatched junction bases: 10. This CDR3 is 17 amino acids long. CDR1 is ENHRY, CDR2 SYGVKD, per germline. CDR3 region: CAIAASGGAQDTGELFF. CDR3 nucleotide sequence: TGTGCCATCGCGGCTAGCGGGGGGGCCCAGGACACCGGGGAGCTGTTTTTT.

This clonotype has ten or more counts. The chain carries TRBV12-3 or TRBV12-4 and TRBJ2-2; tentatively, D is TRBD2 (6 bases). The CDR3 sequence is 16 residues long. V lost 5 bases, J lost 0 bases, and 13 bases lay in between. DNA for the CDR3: TGTGCCAGCAGTCCCAGGAGGGCGACGAACACCGGGGAGCTGTTTTTT. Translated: CASSPRRATNTGELFF.

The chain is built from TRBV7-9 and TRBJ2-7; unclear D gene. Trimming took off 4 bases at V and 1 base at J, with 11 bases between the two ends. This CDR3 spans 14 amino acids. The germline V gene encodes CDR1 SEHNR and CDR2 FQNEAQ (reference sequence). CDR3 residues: CASSSWFRSYEQYF. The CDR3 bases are TGTGCCAGCAGCTCTTGGTTTCGGTCCTACGAGCAGTACTTC.

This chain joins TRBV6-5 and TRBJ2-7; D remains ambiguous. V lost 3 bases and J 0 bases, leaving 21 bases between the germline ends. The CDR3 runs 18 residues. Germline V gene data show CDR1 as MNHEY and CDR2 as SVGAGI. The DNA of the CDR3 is TGTGCCAGCAGTTATGAAGGCCATTTGAAGCCCCGCTCCTACGAGCAGTACTTC. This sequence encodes CASSYEGHLKPRSYEQYF.

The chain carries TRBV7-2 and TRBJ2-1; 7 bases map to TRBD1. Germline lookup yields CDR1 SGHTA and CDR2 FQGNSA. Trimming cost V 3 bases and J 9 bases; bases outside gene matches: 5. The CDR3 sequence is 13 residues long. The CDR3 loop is CASSLIGGGEQFF. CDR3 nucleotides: TGTGCCAGCAGCTTGATAGGGGGCGGTGAGCAGTTCTTC.

The CDR3 is CASSLAGLTDTQYF. As DNA, the CDR3 is TGCGCCAGCAGCTTGGCCGGCCTCACAGATACGCAGTATTTT. The genes are TRBV5-1 and TRBJ2-3; D ambiguous. Germline lookup yields CDR1 SGHRS and CDR2 YFSETQ. V shed 0 bases and J shed 2 bases, with 7 bases lying between them. The CDR3 length is 14 residues.

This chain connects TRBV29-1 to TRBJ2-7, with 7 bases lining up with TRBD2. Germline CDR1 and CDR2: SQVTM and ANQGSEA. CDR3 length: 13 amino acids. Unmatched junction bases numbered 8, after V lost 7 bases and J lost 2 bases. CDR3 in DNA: TGCAGCGCCCAGGGACTAAGTACCTACGAGCAGTACTTC. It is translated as CSAQGLSTYEQYF.

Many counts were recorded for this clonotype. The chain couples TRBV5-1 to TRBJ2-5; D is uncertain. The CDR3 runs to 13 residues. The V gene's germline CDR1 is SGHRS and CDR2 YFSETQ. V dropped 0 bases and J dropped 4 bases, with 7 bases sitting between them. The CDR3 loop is CASSLVPSETQYF. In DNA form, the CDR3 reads TGCGCCAGCAGCTTGGTCCCCTCAGAGACCCAGTACTTC.

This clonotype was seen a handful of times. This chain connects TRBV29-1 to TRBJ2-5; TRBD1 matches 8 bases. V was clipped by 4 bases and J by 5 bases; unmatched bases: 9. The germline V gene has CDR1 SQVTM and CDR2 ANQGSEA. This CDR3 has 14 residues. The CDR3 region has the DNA TGCAGCGTTGGGGGGCTGACAGGGGAGGAGACCCAGTACTTC. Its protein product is CSVGGLTGEETQYF.

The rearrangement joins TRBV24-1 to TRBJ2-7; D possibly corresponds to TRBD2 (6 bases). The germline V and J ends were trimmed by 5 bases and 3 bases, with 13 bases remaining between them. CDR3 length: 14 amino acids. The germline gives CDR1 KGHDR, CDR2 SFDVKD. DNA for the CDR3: TGTGCCACCAGTGGAGGACTAAAAAACTACGAGCAGTACTTC. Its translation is CATSGGLKNYEQYF.

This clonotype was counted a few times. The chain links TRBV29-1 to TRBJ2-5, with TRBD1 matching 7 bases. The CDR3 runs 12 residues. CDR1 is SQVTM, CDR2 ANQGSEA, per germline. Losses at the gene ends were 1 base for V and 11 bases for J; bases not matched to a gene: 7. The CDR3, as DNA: TGCAGCGTTGAAGCAAACAGGGGTGGTCAGTACTTC. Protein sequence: CSVEANRGGQYF.

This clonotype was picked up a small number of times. This CDR3 is CASRTSGGAQETQYF. The CDR3 DNA reads as TGTGCCAGCAGGACTAGCGGGGGGGCCCAAGAGACCCAGTACTTC. The chain has TRBV7-2 and TRBJ2-5; TRBD2 agrees at 14 bases. CDR1 is SGHTA, CDR2 FQGNSA, per germline. The CDR3 loop spans 15 amino acids. V lost 6 bases to trimming and J lost 1 base; unmatched junction nucleotides: 1.

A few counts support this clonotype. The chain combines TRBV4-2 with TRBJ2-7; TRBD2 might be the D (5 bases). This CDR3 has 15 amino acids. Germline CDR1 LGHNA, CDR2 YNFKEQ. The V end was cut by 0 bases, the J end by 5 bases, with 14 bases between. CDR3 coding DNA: TGTGCCAGCAGCCAAGATCCCAGCGGCAAGGACGAGCAGTACTTC. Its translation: CASSQDPSGKDEQYF.